Detailed here is one T cell receptor (beta chain). Its specificity is not known. This entry comes from a study of cytomegalovirus exposure and HLA in healthy donors. Study-level points and caveats: CMV antigen specificity of a few CMV-associated chains was confirmed in vitro. Presence/absence analyses took donor sequencing depth as roughly uniform.

Germline CDR1 LNHDA, CDR2 SQIVND (reference sequence). V lost 6 bases to trimming and J lost 3 bases, with 16 bases between them. The CDR3 loop spans 15 amino acids. The study ran its PCR with 60 Vbeta and 13 Jbeta primers. Sequencing was performed with immunoSEQ multiplex PCR; in TCRdb, only in-frame clones are kept and a portion is missing. The profile shows around 200,000 clones, about 77% of them singletons. Sequencing used PBMCs. This chain joins TRBV19 and TRBJ2-3, with D possibly matching TRBD1 (6 bases). This TCR was sampled from a man aged 25-45 years in good health and CMV-seropositive. The CDR3 DNA sequence: TGTGCCAGTAGGCAACAGGGTTTTGGGACAGATACGCAGTATTTT. Translating it yields CASRQQGFGTDTQYF.